This TCR beta chain was documented in a study of T cell repertoires in cytomegalovirus infection. This clonotype has at least ten counts. The antigen remains unidentified. TCRdb reprocessed the reads via MiXCR and lists one record per CDR3 protein. The repertoire holds 500,000 or so distinct CDR3 sequences, with more than 15% as singletons. The study, taken as a whole, reports: Of the TCR beta families, the public ones yielded a cumulative frequency that identified carriers of CMV plus the relevant HLA. The ex vivo response was dominated by HLA-C-restricted CMV-specific TCR beta clonotypes.

Deletions cut 5 bases from V and 2 bases from J, with 13 bases between. CDR3 size: 15 residues. Germline V gene lookup returns CDR1 SGHDN and CDR2 FVKESK. This clonotype originated in a human donor in good health (CMV status not recorded). Some clones in this sample may be carry-over from other donors' samples. Sample: CD8+ T cells from PBMCs. The chain recombines TRBV14 with TRBJ2-1; the D is unclear. CDR3: CASSNLGGPYNEQFF. CDR3 bases: TGTGCCAGCAGCAATTTAGGCGGTCCCTACAATGAGCAGTTCTTC.